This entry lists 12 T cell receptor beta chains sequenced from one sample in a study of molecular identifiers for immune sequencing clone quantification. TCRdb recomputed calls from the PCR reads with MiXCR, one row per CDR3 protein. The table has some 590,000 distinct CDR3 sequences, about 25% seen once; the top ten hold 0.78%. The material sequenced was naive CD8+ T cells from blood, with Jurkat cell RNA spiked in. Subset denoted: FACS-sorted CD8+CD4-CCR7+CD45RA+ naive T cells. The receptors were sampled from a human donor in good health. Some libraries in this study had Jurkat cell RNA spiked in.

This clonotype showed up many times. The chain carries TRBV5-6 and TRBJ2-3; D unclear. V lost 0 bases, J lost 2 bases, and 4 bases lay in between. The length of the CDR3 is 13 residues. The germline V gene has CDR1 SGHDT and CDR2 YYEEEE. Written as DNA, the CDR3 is TGTGCCAGCAGCTTGGAGTACACAGATACGCAGTATTTT. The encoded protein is CASSLEYTDTQYF.

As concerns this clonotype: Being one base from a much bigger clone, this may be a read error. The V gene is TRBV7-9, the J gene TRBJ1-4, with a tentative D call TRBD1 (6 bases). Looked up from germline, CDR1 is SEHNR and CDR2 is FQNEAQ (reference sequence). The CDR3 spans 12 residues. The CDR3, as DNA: TGTGCCGGCAGCTCCTCAGGGGCGAAACTGTTTTTT. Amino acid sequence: CAGSSSGAKLFF.

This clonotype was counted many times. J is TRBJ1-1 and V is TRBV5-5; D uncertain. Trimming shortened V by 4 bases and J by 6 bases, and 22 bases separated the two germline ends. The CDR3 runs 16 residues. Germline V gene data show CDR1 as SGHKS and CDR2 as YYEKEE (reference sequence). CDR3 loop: CASSSPQGSDSPEAFF. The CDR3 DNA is TGTGCCAGCAGCAGTCCCCAAGGGTCGGATAGCCCTGAAGCTTTCTTT.

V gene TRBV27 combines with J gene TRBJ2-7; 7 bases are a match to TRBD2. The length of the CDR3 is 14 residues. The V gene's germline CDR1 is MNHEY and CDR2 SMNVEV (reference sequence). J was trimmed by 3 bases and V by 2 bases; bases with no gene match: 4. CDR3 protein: CASSLGGEGYEQYF. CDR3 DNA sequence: TGTGCCAGCAGTTTAGGCGGGGAGGGCTACGAGCAGTACTTC.

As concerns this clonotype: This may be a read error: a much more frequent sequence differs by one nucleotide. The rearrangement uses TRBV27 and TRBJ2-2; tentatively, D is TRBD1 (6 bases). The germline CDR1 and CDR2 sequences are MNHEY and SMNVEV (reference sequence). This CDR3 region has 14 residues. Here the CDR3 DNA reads TGTGCCAGCAGTCGACAGGAGAACACCGGGGCGCTGTTTTTT. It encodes CASSRQENTGALFF.

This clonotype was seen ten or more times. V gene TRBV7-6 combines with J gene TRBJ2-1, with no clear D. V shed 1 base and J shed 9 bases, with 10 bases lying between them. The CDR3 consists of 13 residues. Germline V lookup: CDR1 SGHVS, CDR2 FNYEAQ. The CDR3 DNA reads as TGTGCCAGCAGCTTAGACGTCAATTCTGAGCAGTTCTTC. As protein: CASSLDVNSEQFF.

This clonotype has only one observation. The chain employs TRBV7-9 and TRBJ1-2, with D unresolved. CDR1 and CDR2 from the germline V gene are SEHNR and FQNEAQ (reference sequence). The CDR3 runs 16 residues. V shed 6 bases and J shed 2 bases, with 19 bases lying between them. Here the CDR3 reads CASSLALYESNYGYTF. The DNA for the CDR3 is TGTGCCAGCAGTCTCGCCCTCTACGAATCCAACTATGGCTACACCTTC.

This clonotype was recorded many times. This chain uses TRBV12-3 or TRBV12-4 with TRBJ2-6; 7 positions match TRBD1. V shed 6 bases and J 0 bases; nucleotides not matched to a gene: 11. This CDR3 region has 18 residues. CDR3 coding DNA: TGTGCCAGCAGGAAAATAGGACAGGAGGCCTCTGGGGCCAACGTCCTGACTTTC. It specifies CASRKIGQEASGANVLTF.

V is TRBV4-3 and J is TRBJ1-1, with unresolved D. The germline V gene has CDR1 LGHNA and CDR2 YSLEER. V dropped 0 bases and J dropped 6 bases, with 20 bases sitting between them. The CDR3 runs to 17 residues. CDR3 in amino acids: CASSQDLSKVSSAEAFF. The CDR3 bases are TGCGCCAGCAGCCAAGACTTGTCGAAAGTGAGTAGCGCTGAAGCTTTCTTT.

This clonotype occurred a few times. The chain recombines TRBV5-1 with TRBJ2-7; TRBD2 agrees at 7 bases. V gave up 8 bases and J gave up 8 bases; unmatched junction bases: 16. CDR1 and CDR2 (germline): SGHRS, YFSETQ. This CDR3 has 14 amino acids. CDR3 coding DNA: TGCGCCAGTACCTACTCCAGCGGGGCGGGTCAGCAGTACTTC. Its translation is CASTYSSGAGQQYF.

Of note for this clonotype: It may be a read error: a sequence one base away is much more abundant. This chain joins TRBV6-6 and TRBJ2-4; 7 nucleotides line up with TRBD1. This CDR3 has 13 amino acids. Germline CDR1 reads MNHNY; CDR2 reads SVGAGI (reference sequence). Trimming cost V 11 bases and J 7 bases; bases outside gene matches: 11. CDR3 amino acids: CACLTGDNNIQYF. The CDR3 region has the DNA TGTGCCTGCCTAACAGGGGATAACAACATTCAGTACTTC.

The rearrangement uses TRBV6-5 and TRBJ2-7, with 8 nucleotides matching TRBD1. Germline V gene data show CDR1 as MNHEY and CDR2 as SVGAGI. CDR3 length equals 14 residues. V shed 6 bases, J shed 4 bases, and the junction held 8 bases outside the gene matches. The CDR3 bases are TGTGCCAGCAGAGCAGGACAGGGAATTTACGAGCAGTACTTC. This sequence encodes CASRAGQGIYEQYF.